This TCR beta chain was obtained from a study of T-cell memory formation after mild COVID-19. Overall study: TCR clusters were largely donor specific. Findings and caveats of the study: Mostly located in CM and EM were contracting CD4+ clones, with contracting CD8+ clones located in EMRA. Pre-infection memory contained some responding clones, which suggested that cross-reactive memory had joined.

This clonotype was seen many times. Its matching antigen is unknown. Barcoded TCR alpha and TCR beta cDNA libraries with UMIs came from 5'RACE using constant-segment primers. MiXCR, applied by TCRdb to the 5' RACE reads, yields one record per CDR3 protein. The sample holds approximately 430,000 distinct CDR3 sequences; about a quarter are singletons and the top ten take under 15%. The sequence was collected from an adult woman who had mild COVID-19 (a few samples of this study predate the infection). Cell type and time point are not known. The material sequenced was PBMCs or a T cell subset sorted from them (not recorded which).

As DNA, the CDR3 is TGTGCCAGCAGCGCAGATGGGGAGACCCAGTACTTC. It translates to CASSADGETQYF. The rearrangement uses TRBV11-2 and TRBJ2-5; D uncertain. Trimming cost V 5 bases and J 5 bases, with 9 bases left between them. CDR3 size: 12 residues. Per germline, CDR1 SGHAT and CDR2 FQNNGV.